One and the same sample provided the 17 T cell receptor beta chains below, sequenced in a study of T cell responses to AZD1222 COVID-19 vaccine. The data were produced by immunoSEQ multiplex PCR, yet TCRdb's version contains in-frame clones alone and is incomplete. Counted here are 100,000 or so clones, around 87% occurring once; the ten biggest clones make up roughly 10%. Specimen: peripheral blood, collected 28 days after the second AZD1222 dose. These receptors all come from an adult who received the AZD1222 COVID-19 vaccine.

V gene TRBV12-3 or TRBV12-4 combines with J gene TRBJ2-1; D may be TRBD2 (6 bases). V was trimmed by 3 bases and J by 8 bases, leaving 11 bases between them. The CDR3 extends over 13 amino acids. The CDR3 reads CASSLGREYEQFF. The CDR3 DNA reads TGTGCCAGCAGTTTGGGTCGGGAGTATGAGCAGTTCTTC.

This clone was seen a few times. The V call is TRBV5-5, the J call TRBJ1-3; the D is unclear. This CDR3 is 13 amino acids long. CDR1 and CDR2 from the germline V gene are SGHKS and YYEKEE (reference sequence). V lost 4 bases and J 0 bases, leaving 5 bases between the germline ends. The CDR3 loop reads CASSQDSGNTIYF. CDR3 nucleotides: TGTGCCAGCAGCCAGGACTCTGGAAACACCATATATTTT.

The chain recombines TRBV12-3 or TRBV12-4 with TRBJ1-1; D is ambiguous. Trimming cost V 5 bases and J 0 bases, with 7 bases left between them. The length of the CDR3 is 13 residues. CDR3 sequence (DNA): TGTGCCAGCAGTACAGTGATGAACACTGAAGCTTTCTTT. As protein: CASSTVMNTEAFF.

The rearrangement uses TRBV7-2 and TRBJ1-2; the D is unclear. V was clipped by 5 bases and J by 4 bases, with 8 bases between them. Looked up from germline, CDR1 is SGHTA and CDR2 is FQGNSA. CDR3 length: 12 residues. The CDR3 DNA follows: TGTGCCAGCAGCCGGCCGGGCTATGGCTACACCTTC. Residues: CASSRPGYGYTF.

This clone was counted once. The chain employs TRBV24-1 and TRBJ2-1; D may match TRBD1 or TRBD2 (6 bases each). Trimming removed 5 bases at V and 5 bases at J, with 18 bases between. The germline CDR1 and CDR2 sequences are KGHDR and SFDVKD. The CDR3 sequence is 16 residues long. The CDR3 DNA reads TGTGCCACCAGTGCGACTAGGGTCGGGGGCCACAATGAGCAGTTCTTC. Its protein product is CATSATRVGGHNEQFF.

V is TRBV9 and J is TRBJ2-7, with 8 bases fitting TRBD1. The length of the CDR3 is 16 residues. The junction had 7 bases not matched to a gene; V was cut back by 0 bases and J by 2 bases. Germline V gene data show CDR1 as SGDLS and CDR2 as YYNGEE. The DNA of the CDR3 is TGTGCCAGCAGCGTAGGGTCGGCAGGGGGCCCCTACGAGCAGTACTTC. Translation gives CASSVGSAGGPYEQYF. Full variable domain (missing parts from reference TRBV9 and TRBJ2-7): DSGVTQTPKHLITATGQRVTLRCSPRSGDLSVYWYQQSLDQGLQFLIQYYNGEERAKGNILERFSAQQFPDLHSELNLSSLELGDSALYFCASSVGSAGGPYEQYFGPGTRLTVT.

The rearrangement joins TRBV2 to TRBJ2-1, with TRBD2 matching 8 bases. CDR3 size: 12 residues. The junction had 2 bases not matched to a gene; V was cut back by 6 bases and J by 7 bases. Germline CDR1 and CDR2: SNHLY and FYNNEI. The chain's CDR3 is CASRRGANEQFF. The CDR3 DNA reads as TGTGCCAGCAGGCGGGGGGCTAATGAGCAGTTCTTC.

This clone was seen only a few times. The rearrangement uses TRBV19 and TRBJ2-7; D is unclear. The CDR3 spans 15 residues. Germline CDR1 reads LNHDA; CDR2 reads SQIVND (reference sequence). Trimming took off 4 bases at V and 7 bases at J, with 20 bases between the two ends. The CDR3 is CASSNMAFALGEQYF. In DNA, the CDR3 is TGTGCCAGTAGTAATATGGCGTTCGCCTTGGGGGAGCAGTACTTC.

This clone has only one observation. The rearrangement uses TRBV18 and TRBJ1-3, with D possibly being TRBD1 (6 bases). The V end lost 1 base, the J end lost 0 bases, and 16 bases lay between the germline ends. This CDR3 contains 18 residues. Per germline, CDR1 KGHSH and CDR2 LQKENI. The CDR3 DNA reads TGTGCCAGCTCACCACTAGGGACAACTGATTTCTCTGGAAACACCATATATTTT. This sequence encodes CASSPLGTTDFSGNTIYF.

CDR3 DNA sequence: TGTGCCAGCAGCTCCGTCCGGCGGGATCCGATCGAGCAGTACTTC. Amino acids: CASSSVRRDPIEQYF. The rearrangement uses TRBV5-7 and TRBJ2-7, with D perhaps matching TRBD2 (6 bases). TRBV5-7 is an open reading frame, and its role is uncertain. V lost 3 bases to trimming and J lost 6 bases, with 19 bases between them. The CDR3 consists of 15 residues.

V gene TRBV15 combines with J gene TRBJ1-1; D is undetermined. The germline gives CDR1 LNHNV, CDR2 YYDKDF (reference sequence). Trimming stripped 4 bases from V and 3 bases from J, with 9 bases between. This CDR3 is 13 amino acids long. The CDR3 bases are TGTGCCACCAGCATCCTCCGGCACACTGAAGCTTTCTTT. Amino acids: CATSILRHTEAFF.

This clone was recorded a few times. The CDR3, as DNA: TGTGCCAGCAGCCCACAGGGATGGAACACTGAAGCTTTCTTT. It translates to CASSPQGWNTEAFF. This chain connects TRBV4-2 to TRBJ1-1; a weak D match, TRBD1 (6 bases). Germline CDR1 reads LGHNA; CDR2 reads YNFKEQ. There are 14 residues in the CDR3. Trimming removed 4 bases from V and 1 base from J, with 10 bases in between.

The genes are TRBV5-1 and TRBJ1-6; a possible D gene is TRBD1 (5 bases). Between the trimmed V and J ends, which lost 3 bases and 10 bases, there was a span of 17 bases. This CDR3 has 15 residues. Germline V gene data show CDR1 as SGHRS and CDR2 as YFSETQ. CDR3: CASSYTGPLDSPLHF. In nucleotides, the CDR3 is TGCGCCAGCAGCTACACGGGACCTCTGGACTCACCCCTCCACTTT.

This CDR3 is CASSSQLAGGEQYF. DNA of the CDR3: TGTGCCAGCAGTTCCCAACTAGCGGGAGGCGAGCAGTACTTC. The rearrangement joins TRBV6-2 or TRBV6-3 to TRBJ2-7; 12 bases agree with TRBD2. Germline V gene sequence: CDR1 MNHEY, CDR2 SVGEGT. The CDR3 length is 14 residues. V lost 4 bases and J lost 6; bases outside the gene matches: 4.

The CDR3 DNA reads as TGTGCCAGCAGTTACCGTTTCGTCGCAGGGGAGCAGCCCCAGCATTTT. It encodes CASSYRFVAGEQPQHF. The J gene is TRBJ1-5, the V gene TRBV6-5, with D possibly TRBD1 on 6 matching bases. Germline values: CDR1 MNHEY, CDR2 SVGAGI. This CDR3 has 16 amino acids. V lost 2 bases and J 7 bases, leaving 18 bases between the germline ends.

This sequence joins TRBV18 and TRBJ2-7; tentative D call: TRBD1 (6 bases). Germline V gene sequence: CDR1 KGHSH, CDR2 LQKENI. The V end was cut by 2 bases, the J end by 2 bases, with 10 bases between. This CDR3 is built from 14 residues. The CDR3 coding sequence is TGTGCCAGCTCACCATCCAGGGGCCCCTACGAGCAGTACTTC. It yields the protein CASSPSRGPYEQYF. The full variable domain, in which reference TRBV18 and TRBJ2-7 provide the parts outside the CDR3, is NAGVMQNPRHLVRRRGQEARLRCSPMKGHSHVYWYRQLPEEGLKFMVYLQKENIIDESGMPKERFSAEFPKEGPSILRIQQVVRGDSAAYFCASSPSRGPYEQYFGPGTRLTVT.

J is TRBJ2-2 and V is TRBV10-3; maybe TRBD2 (6 bases). The CDR3 has 14 residues. V lost 9 bases, J lost 7 bases, and 18 bases lay in between. Germline values: CDR1 ENHRY, CDR2 SYGVKD. The CDR3 coding sequence is TGTGCCATGAAGGAGGGTCCCTTGGTCGGGGAGCTGTTTTTT. Translation: CAMKEGPLVGELFF.